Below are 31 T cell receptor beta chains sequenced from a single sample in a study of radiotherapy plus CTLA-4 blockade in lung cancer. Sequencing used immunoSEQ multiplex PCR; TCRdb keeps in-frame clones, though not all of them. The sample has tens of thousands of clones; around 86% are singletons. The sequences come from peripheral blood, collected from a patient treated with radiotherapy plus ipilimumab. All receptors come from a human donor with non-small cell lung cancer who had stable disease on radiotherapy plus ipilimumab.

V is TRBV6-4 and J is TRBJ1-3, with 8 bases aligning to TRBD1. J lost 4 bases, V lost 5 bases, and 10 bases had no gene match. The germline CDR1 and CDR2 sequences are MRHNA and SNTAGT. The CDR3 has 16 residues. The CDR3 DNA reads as TGTGCCAGCAGTCGTCCCCCCAGGGGGCTAGGAAACACCATATATTTT. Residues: CASSRPPRGLGNTIYF.

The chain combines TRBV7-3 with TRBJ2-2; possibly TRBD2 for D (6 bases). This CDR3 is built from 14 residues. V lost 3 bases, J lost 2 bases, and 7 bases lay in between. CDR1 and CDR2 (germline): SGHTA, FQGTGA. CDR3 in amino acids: CASSFGLNTGELFF. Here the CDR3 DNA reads TGTGCCAGCAGCTTCGGACTAAACACCGGGGAGCTGTTTTTT.

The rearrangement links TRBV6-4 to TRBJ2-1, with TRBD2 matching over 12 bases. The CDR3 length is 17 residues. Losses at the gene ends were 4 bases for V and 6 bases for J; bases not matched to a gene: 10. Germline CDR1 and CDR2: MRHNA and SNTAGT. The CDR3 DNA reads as TGTGCCAGCAGTGCCTTACCGGGACTAGCGGGCCCCAATGAGCAGTTCTTC. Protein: CASSALPGLAGPNEQFF.

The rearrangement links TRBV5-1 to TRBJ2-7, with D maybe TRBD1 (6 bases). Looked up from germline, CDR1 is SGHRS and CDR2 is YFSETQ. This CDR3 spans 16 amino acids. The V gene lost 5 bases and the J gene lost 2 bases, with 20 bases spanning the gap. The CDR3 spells CASSPGPVTGTYEQYF. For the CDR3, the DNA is TGCGCCAGCAGTCCAGGTCCCGTCACAGGGACCTACGAGCAGTACTTC.

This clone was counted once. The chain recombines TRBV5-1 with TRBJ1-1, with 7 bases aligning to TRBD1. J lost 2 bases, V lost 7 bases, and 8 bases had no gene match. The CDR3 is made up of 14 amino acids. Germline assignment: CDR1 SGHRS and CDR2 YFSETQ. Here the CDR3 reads CASSKLGGNTEAFF. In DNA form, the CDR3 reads TGCGCCAGCTCCAAGCTAGGGGGCAACACTGAAGCTTTCTTT.

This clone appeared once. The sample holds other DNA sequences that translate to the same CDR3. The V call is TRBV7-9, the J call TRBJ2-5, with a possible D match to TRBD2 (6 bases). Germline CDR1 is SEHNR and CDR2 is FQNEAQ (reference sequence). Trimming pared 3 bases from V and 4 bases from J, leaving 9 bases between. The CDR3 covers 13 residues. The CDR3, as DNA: TGTGCCAGCAGCTTGTCCGGGGGAGAGACCCAGTACTTC. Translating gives CASSLSGGETQYF.

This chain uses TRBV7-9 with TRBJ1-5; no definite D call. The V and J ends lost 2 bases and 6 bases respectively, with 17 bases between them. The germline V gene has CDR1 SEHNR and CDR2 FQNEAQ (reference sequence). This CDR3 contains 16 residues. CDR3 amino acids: CASSLYPPRPGQPQHF. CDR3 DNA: TGTGCCAGCAGCTTATATCCACCGAGGCCGGGTCAGCCCCAGCATTTT. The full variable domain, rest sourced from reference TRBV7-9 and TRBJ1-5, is DTGVSQNPRHKITKRGQNVTFRCDPISEHNRLYWYRQTLGQGPEFLTYFQNEAQLEKSRLLSDRFSAERPKGSFSTLEIQRTEQGDSAMYLCASSLYPPRPGQPQHFGDGTRLSIL.

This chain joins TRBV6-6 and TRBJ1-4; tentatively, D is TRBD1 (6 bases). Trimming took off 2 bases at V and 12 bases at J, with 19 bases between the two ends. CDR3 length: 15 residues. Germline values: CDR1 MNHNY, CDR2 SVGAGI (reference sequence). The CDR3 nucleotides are TGTGCCAGCAGTTACCTCGGGGGCTACGGGGGGGAACTGTTTTTT. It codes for CASSYLGGYGGELFF.

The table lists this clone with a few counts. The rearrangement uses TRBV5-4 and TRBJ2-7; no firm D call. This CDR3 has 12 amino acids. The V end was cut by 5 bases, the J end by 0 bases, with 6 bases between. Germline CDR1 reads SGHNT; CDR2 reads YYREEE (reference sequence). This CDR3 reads CASSQDSYEQYF. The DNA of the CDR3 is TGTGCCAGCAGTCAAGACTCCTACGAGCAGTACTTC.

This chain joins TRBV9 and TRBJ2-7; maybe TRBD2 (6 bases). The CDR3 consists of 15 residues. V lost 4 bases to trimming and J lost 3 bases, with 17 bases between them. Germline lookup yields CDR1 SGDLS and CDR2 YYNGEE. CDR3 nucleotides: TGTGCCAGCAGCCTACGTTGGGAGGCTGTCTACGAGCAGTACTTC. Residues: CASSLRWEAVYEQYF.

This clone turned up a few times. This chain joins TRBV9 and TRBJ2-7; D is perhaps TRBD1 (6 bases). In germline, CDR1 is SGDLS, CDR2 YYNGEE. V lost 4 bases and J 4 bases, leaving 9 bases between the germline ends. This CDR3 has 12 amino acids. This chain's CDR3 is CASSQGQYEQYF. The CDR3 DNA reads TGTGCCAGCAGCCAAGGACAGTACGAGCAGTACTTC.

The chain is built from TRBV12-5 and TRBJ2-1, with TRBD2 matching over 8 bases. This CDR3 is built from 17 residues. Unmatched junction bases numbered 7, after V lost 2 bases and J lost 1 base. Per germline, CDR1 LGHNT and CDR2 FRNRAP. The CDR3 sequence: CASGLFQTSESYNEQFF. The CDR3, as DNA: TGTGCTAGTGGTTTGTTCCAGACTAGCGAGTCCTACAATGAGCAGTTCTTC.

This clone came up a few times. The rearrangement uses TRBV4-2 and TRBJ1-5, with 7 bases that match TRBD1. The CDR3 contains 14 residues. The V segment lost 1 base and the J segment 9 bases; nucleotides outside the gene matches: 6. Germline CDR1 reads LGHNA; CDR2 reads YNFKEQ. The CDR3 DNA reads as TGTGCCAGCAGCCAAGCTACAGGGGTTGCGCCCCAGCATTTT. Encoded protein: CASSQATGVAPQHF.

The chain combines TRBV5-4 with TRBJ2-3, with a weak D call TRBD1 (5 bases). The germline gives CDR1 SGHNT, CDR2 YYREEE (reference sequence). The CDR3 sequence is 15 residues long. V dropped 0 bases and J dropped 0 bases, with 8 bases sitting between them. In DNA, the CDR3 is TGTGCCAGCAGCTTGGGACAGTCTAGCACAGATACGCAGTATTTT. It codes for CASSLGQSSTDTQYF. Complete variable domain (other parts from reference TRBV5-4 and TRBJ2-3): ETGVTQSPTHLIKTRGQQVTLRCSSQSGHNTVSWYQQALGQGPQFIFQYYREEENGRGNFPPRFSGLQFPNYSSELNVNALELDDSALYLCASSLGQSSTDTQYFGPGTRLTVL.

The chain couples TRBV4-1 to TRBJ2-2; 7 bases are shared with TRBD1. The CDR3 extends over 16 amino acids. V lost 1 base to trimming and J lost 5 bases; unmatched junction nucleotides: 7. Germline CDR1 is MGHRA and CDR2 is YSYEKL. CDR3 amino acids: CASSQAGTVKTGELFF. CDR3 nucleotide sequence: TGCGCCAGCAGCCAAGCCGGGACAGTTAAAACCGGGGAGCTGTTTTTT.

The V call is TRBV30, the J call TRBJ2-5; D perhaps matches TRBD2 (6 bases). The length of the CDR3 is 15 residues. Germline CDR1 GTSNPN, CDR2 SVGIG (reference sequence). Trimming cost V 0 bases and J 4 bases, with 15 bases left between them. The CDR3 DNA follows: TGTGCCTGGAGTGTAATTCCGGGGGTAGGAGAGACCCAGTACTTC. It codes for CAWSVIPGVGETQYF. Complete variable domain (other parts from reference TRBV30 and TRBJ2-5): SQTIHQWPATLVQPVGSPLSLECTVEGTSNPNLYWYRQAAGRGLQLLFYSVGIGQISSEVPQNLSASRPQDRQFILSSKKLLLSDSGFYLCAWSVIPGVGETQYFGPGTRLLVL.

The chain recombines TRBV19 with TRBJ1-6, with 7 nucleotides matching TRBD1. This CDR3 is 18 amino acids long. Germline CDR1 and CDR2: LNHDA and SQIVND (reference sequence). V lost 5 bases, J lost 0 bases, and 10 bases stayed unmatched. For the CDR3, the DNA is TGTGCCAGTAGTCCGCCGAGGACAGGCAGCTCCTATAATTCACCCCTCCACTTT. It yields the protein CASSPPRTGSSYNSPLHF.

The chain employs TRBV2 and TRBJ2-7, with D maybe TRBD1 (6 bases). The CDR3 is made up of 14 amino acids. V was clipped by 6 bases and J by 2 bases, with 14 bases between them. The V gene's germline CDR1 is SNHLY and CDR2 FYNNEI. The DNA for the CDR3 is TGTGCCAGCAGGGAAACCGGACAGACCTACGAGCAGTACTTC. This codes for CASRETGQTYEQYF.

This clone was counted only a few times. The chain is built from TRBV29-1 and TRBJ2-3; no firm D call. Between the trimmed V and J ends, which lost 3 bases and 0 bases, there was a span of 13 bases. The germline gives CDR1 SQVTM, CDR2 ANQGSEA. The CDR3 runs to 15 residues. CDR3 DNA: TGCAGCGTTGACTCTGGACGAACTAGCACAGATACGCAGTATTTT. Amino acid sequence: CSVDSGRTSTDTQYF.

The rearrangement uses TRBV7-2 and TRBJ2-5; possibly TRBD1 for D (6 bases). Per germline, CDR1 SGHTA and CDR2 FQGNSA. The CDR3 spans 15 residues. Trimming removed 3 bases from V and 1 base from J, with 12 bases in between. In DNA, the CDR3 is TGTGCCAGCAGCTTCACAGGGTCGGGCCAAGAGACCCAGTACTTC. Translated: CASSFTGSGQETQYF.

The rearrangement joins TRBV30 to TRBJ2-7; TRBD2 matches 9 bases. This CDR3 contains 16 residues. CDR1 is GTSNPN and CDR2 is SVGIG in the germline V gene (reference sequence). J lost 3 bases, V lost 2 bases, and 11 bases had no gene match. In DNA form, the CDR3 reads TGTGCCTGGAGTTCGCCCGGAGCGGGAGGCGGCTACGAGCAGTACTTC. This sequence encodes CAWSSPGAGGGYEQYF.

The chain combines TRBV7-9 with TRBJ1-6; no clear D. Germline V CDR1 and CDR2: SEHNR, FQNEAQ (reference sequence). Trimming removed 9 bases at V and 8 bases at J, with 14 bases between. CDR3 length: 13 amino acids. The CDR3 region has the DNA TGTGCCAGTACCTGGCTGCCGGATTCACCCCTCCACTTT. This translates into CASTWLPDSPLHF.

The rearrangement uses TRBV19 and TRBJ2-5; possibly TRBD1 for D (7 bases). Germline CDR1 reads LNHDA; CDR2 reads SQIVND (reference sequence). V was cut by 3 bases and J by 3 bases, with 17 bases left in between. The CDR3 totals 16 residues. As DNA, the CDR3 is TGTGCCAGTAGTATCCCGCCGGGGGACAGCAAAGAGACCCAGTACTTC. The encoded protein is CASSIPPGDSKETQYF. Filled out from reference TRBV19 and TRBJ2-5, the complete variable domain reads DGGITQSPKYLFRKEGQNVTLSCEQNLNHDAMYWYRQDPGQGLRLIYYSQIVNDFQKGDIAEGYSVSREKKESFPLTVTSAQKNPTAFYLCASSIPPGDSKETQYFGPGTRLLVL.

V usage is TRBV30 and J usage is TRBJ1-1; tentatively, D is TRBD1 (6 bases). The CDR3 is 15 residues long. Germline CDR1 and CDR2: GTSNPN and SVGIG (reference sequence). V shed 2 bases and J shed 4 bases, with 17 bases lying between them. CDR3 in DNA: TGTGCCTGGAGTTTTGGGCACAGGGTGGGCACTGAAGCTTTCTTT. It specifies CAWSFGHRVGTEAFF. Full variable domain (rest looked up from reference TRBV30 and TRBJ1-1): SQTIHQWPATLVQPVGSPLSLECTVEGTSNPNLYWYRQAAGRGLQLLFYSVGIGQISSEVPQNLSASRPQDRQFILSSKKLLLSDSGFYLCAWSFGHRVGTEAFFGQGTRLTVV.

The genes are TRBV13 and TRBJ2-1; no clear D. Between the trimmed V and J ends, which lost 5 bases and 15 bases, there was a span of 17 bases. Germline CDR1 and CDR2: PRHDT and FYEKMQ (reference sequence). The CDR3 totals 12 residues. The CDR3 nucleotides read TGTGCCAGCAGCCCCAGTACGACGCTGTGGTTCTTC. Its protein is CASSPSTTLWFF.

The CDR3 bases are TGCGCCAGCAGCCAAGTTTCGCGTAAAGTCACAGATACGCAGTATTTT. This translates into CASSQVSRKVTDTQYF. The chain has TRBV4-1 and TRBJ2-3; D call uncertain. The germline gives CDR1 MGHRA, CDR2 YSYEKL. V was trimmed by 1 base and J by 2 bases, leaving 13 bases between them. This CDR3 is 16 amino acids long.

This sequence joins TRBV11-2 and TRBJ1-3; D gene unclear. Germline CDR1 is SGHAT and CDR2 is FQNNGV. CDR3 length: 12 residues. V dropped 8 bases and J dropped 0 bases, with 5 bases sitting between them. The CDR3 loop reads CASGSSGNTIYF. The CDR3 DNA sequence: TGTGCCAGCGGGTCCTCTGGAAACACCATATATTTT.

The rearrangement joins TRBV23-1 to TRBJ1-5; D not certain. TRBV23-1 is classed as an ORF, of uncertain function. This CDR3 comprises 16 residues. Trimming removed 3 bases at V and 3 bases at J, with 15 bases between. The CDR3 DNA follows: TGCGCCAGCAGTCATCTGGGCCTACCTTTCAATCAGCCCCAGCATTTT. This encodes CASSHLGLPFNQPQHF.

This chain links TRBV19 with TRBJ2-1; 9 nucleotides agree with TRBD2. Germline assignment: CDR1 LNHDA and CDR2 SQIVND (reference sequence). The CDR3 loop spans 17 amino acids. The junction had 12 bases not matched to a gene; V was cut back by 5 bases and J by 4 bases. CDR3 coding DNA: TGTGCCAGTAGTCCCCAATTCCCCCTAGCGGGGTACAATGAGCAGTTCTTC. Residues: CASSPQFPLAGYNEQFF.

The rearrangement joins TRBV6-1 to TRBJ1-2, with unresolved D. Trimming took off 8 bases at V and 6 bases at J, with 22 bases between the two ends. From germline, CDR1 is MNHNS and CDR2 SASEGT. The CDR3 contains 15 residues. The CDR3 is CASPPGLPRMDGYTF. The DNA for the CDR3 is TGTGCCAGCCCCCCAGGACTACCGAGGATGGATGGCTACACCTTC.

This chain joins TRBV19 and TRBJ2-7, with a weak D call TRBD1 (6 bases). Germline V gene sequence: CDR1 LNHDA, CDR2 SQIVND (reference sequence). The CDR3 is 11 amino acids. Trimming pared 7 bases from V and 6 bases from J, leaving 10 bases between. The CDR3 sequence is CASTIGGEQYF. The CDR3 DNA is TGTGCCAGTACCATAGGGGGCGAGCAGTACTTC.